Each of the 9 T cell receptor beta chains below was sequenced from the same sample in a study of CD8+CD57+ T cells in acquired aplastic anemia. TCR beta VDJ and CDR3 profiling used genomic DNA as template. TCRdb analysed the reads with MiXCR anew, one entry per CDR3 protein. The repertoire holds around 190,000 distinct CDR3 sequences, roughly 55% seen once, with roughly 29% in the top ten. Sequencing was carried out using sorted CD4+, CD8+, or CD8+CD57+ T cells (not recorded which) from PBMCs. These receptor sequences come from a human donor in good health.

This clonotype was seen a few times. The rearrangement joins TRBV7-8 to TRBJ2-5, with TRBD1 matching over 7 bases. Germline V gives CDR1 SGHVS, CDR2 FQNEAQ. CDR3 length: 14 residues. V gave up 7 bases and J gave up 0 bases; unmatched junction bases: 5. The CDR3 loop is CASNFRGNQETQYF. In nucleotides, the CDR3 is TGTGCCAGCAATTTCAGGGGGAACCAAGAGACCCAGTACTTC.

This clonotype was picked up many times. The rearrangement joins TRBV7-9 to TRBJ2-3; D may match TRBD1 or TRBD2 (6 bases each). Germline CDR1 reads SEHNR; CDR2 reads FQNEAQ (reference sequence). Deletions cut 10 bases from V and 2 bases from J, with 25 bases between. This CDR3 has 17 residues. Here the CDR3 reads CATSRNEEGDNTDTQYF. In nucleotides, the CDR3 is TGTGCCACCAGTAGGAATGAGGAGGGGGATAACACAGATACGCAGTATTTT.

This clonotype was recorded a few times. This chain links TRBV10-3 with TRBJ2-1; perhaps D is TRBD1 or TRBD2 (6 bases each). The CDR3 consists of 14 residues. The germline V gene encodes CDR1 ENHRY and CDR2 SYGVKD. V shed 2 bases and J shed 6 bases, with 11 bases lying between them. The CDR3 here is CAISEGGPGNEQFF. CDR3 DNA sequence: TGTGCCATCAGTGAGGGGGGGCCTGGCAATGAGCAGTTCTTC.

This chain joins TRBV19 and TRBJ2-3, with D perhaps matching TRBD2 (5 bases). This CDR3 has 13 residues. V lost 6 bases and J lost 6, with 13 bases in between. Germline lookup yields CDR1 LNHDA and CDR2 SQIVND (reference sequence). CDR3 amino acids: CASSGIGIDTQYF. In DNA, the CDR3 is TGTGCCAGTAGCGGGATTGGGATTGATACGCAGTATTTT.

About this clonotype itself: One junction end disagrees with the germline gene, perhaps due to a read error. CDR3 sequence (DNA): TGTGCCAGCAGGACTGGTGCGGGCATGAACACTGAAGCTCTCTTT. This encodes CASRTGAGMNTEALF. V is TRBV6-1 and J is TRBJ1-1; D is undetermined. CDR1 and CDR2 (germline): MNHNS, SASEGT. The CDR3 is 15 amino acids.

This chain links TRBV20-1 with TRBJ2-1, with 10 bases matching TRBD2. The CDR3 is made up of 14 amino acids. Germline CDR1 and CDR2: DFQATT and SNEGSKA (reference sequence). Losses at the gene ends were 5 bases for V and 5 bases for J; bases not matched to a gene: 6. CDR3: CSAYPGLAHNEQFF. The CDR3, as DNA: TGCAGTGCTTACCCGGGACTAGCGCACAATGAGCAGTTCTTC.

Many counts were recorded for this clonotype. The chain employs TRBV19 and TRBJ2-3, with D perhaps matching TRBD2 (6 bases). This CDR3 is built from 16 residues. Trimming took 2 bases from V and 0 from J, leaving 12 bases between them. The V gene's germline CDR1 is LNHDA and CDR2 SQIVND (reference sequence). CDR3: CASSIRRASSTDTQYF. The CDR3 DNA reads as TGTGCCAGTAGTATAAGGAGGGCCTCTAGCACAGATACGCAGTATTTT.

There are a few counts of this clonotype. The chain combines TRBV7-2 with TRBJ2-5; 8 bases are shared with TRBD1. CDR3 length equals 15 residues. CDR1 is SGHTA, CDR2 FQGNSA, per germline. V trimming: 2 bases; J trimming: 5 bases; junction bases outside the gene matches: 7. The CDR3 nucleotides read TGTGCCAGCAGCTTATTAAGGACAGGGTCCGAGACCCAGTACTTC. It codes for CASSLLRTGSETQYF.

This clonotype was counted ten times or more. This chain connects TRBV9 to TRBJ1-4, with TRBD1 as a possible D gene (5 bases). The CDR3 length is 17 residues. Trimming took 0 bases from V and 0 from J, leaving 12 bases between them. The V gene's germline CDR1 is SGDLS and CDR2 YYNGEE. CDR3: CASSVEGQLATNEKLFF. The CDR3 nucleotides are TGTGCCAGCAGCGTAGAGGGGCAGCTCGCAACTAATGAAAAACTGTTTTTT.